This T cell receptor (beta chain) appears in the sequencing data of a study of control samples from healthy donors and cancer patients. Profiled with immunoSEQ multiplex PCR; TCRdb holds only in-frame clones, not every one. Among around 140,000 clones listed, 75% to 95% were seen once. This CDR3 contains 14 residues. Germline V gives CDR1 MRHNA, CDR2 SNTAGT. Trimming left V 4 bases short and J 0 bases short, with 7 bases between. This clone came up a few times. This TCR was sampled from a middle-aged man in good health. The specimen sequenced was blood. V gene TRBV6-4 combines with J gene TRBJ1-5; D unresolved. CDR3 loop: CASSASYSNQPQHF. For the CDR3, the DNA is TGTGCCAGCAGTGCTAGTTATAGCAATCAGCCCCAGCATTTT.